The rows below give T cell receptor beta chains drawn from one sample of a study of T cell repertoires in cytomegalovirus infection. Antigens of these TCRs are unknown. Each CDR3 protein gets one entry after TCRdb re-called the reads with MiXCR. This table holds roughly 570,000 distinct CDR3 sequences, 35% to 50% found once. The sequenced sample was cultured PBMCs, obtained from culture after CMV antigen stimulation. Receptors originate from a human donor in good health (CMV status not recorded). Some clones in this sample may be carry-over from other donors' samples. CDR3s include the opening cysteine and the closing phenylalanine or tryptophan. The D gene is left open where the match is weak. Clone size is given for some rows only: seen once, a few or many times, or a class if the clone is expanded.

D,size,J,V,DNA,CDR3
NA,NA,TRBJ1-6,TRBV7-9,TGTGCCAGCAGCTTGGATGGGACCAATTCACCCCTCCACTTT,CASSLDGTNSPLHF
NA,NA,TRBJ2-1,TRBV27,TGTGCCAGCAGTTACCTACAGCGGTGGAATGAGCAGTTCTTC,CASSYLQRWNEQFF
NA,NA,TRBJ1-5,TRBV6-8,TGTGCCAGCAGTTACTCGATCTCCCATCCCCAGCATTTT,CASSYSISHPQHF
TRBD1,NA,TRBJ2-7,TRBV6-6,TGTGCCAGCATCTACCCGCGGACCGGGACAGGTCCTTACGAGCAGTACTTC,CASIYPRTGTGPYEQYF
NA,NA,TRBJ1-6,TRBV11-3,TGTGCCAGCAGCGCTAATGGGATTTCACCCCTCCACTTT,CASSANGISPLHF
NA,NA,TRBJ2-5,TRBV7-9,TGTGCCAGCAGCTCCAACAAGGGGGGTCCCGAGGAGACCCAGTACTTC,CASSSNKGGPEETQYF
NA,NA,TRBJ2-7,TRBV7-2,TGTGCCAGCTCCCCATCTTTTACCTACGAGCAGTACTTC,CASSPSFTYEQYF
NA,NA,TRBJ1-2,TRBV6-1,TGTGCCAGCACCGCATATTTTGAGGACCGCTATGGCTACACCTTC,CASTAYFEDRYGYTF
NA,NA,TRBJ1-6,TRBV7-4,TGTGCCAGCAGCTCCAGTGCGTATAATTCACCCCTCCACTTT,CASSSSAYNSPLHF
NA,NA,TRBJ1-2,TRBV6-5,TGTGCCAGCAGTAGCAGGGCGGAGTTCTATGGCTACACCTTC,CASSSRAEFYGYTF
NA,NA,TRBJ1-4,TRBV7-2,TGTGCCAGCAGCTCAACAGGCCCAGCTAATGAAAAACTGTTTTTT,CASSSTGPANEKLFF
TRBD1,few,TRBJ1-4,TRBV29-1,TGCAGCGCACGACAGGGGGACAATGAAAAACTGTTTTTT,CSARQGDNEKLFF
NA,NA,TRBJ1-2,TRBV5-8,TGTGCCAGCAGCTTCCGCTTCGGCAGATCCTCGGGGGGCTACACCTTC,CASSFRFGRSSGGYTF
NA,few,TRBJ2-2,TRBV3-1,TGTGCCAGCAGCCCGGTGGGAATTAACACCGGGGAGCTGTTTTTT,CASSPVGINTGELFF
NA,many,TRBJ2-7,TRBV7-2,TGTGCCAGCAGCTTGGGACGGACAGTTCCCTACGAGCAGTACTTC,CASSLGRTVPYEQYF
NA,NA,TRBJ1-5,TRBV12-3/TRBV12-4,TGTGCCAGCACCCTGGGGGGGTCAGCCCAGCATTTT,CASTLGGSAQHF
NA,NA,TRBJ1-1,TRBV12-3/TRBV12-4,TGTGCCAGCAGTTTTGGGCGTCGGGGGCTTACCCGTTCTTTGAACACTGAAGCTTTCTTT,CASSFGRRGLTRSLNTEAFF
NA,NA,TRBJ2-7,TRBV27,TGTGCCAGCAGTTTTTCTAGGGGTGCCGAGCAGTACTTC,CASSFSRGAEQYF
NA,NA,TRBJ2-1,TRBV28,TGTGCCAGCACCTACACGGTCGAGGGGGGAAGCTCCTACAATGAGCAGTTCTTC,CASTYTVEGGSSYNEQFF
NA,NA,TRBJ2-5,TRBV9,TGTGCCAGCAGCGTAGGTCAGGGAGAAGAGACCCAGTACTTC,CASSVGQGEETQYF
TRBD2,NA,TRBJ2-1,TRBV11-2,TGTGCCAGCAGCGCTAGGGGCGGACTAGCGGGGAATGAGCAGTTCTTC,CASSARGGLAGNEQFF
TRBD2,NA,TRBJ2-7,TRBV10-3,TGTGCCATCAGTGTCACTAGCGCAGCCTACGAGCAGTACTTC,CAISVTSAAYEQYF
NA,few,TRBJ1-1,TRBV7-9,TGTGCCAGCACCTACTCCTCCACTGAAGCTTTCTTT,CASTYSSTEAFF
TRBD2,NA,TRBJ2-3,TRBV20-1,TGCAGTGCTAGCGGCCTAGCGGACTTCACAGATACGCAGTATTTT,CSASGLADFTDTQYF
NA,NA,TRBJ2-3,TRBV19,TGTGCCAGTAGTATCGTGAGAACAGATACGCAGTATTTT,CASSIVRTDTQYF
TRBD1,NA,TRBJ2-3,TRBV5-4,TGTGCCAGCAGCCCGGGCGGGACAGGGGCCACAGATACGCAGTATTTT,CASSPGGTGATDTQYF
TRBD2,NA,TRBJ2-5,TRBV3-1,TGTGCCAGCAGCCAAGGACGGACTAGCGGGAGATATGAGACCCAGTACTTC,CASSQGRTSGRYETQYF